This T cell receptor (beta chain) emerged from a study of PD-1 blockade in classical Hodgkin lymphoma. Time point given: cycle 4 day 1 (C4D1), after less than seven weeks of nivolumab. With no exception, relapse followed autologous stem cell transplantation in all patients, and brentuximab vedotin exposure varied. Generated by immunoSEQ multiplex PCR, the TCRdb table keeps only in-frame clones and is missing some. The sample carries about 52,000 clones, 86% recorded once. This CDR3 contains 16 residues. CDR1 and CDR2 from the germline V gene are MDHEN and SYDVKM. With 6 bases removed from V and 8 bases from J, the gap between germline ends came to 24 bases.

Sequenced here: peripheral blood mononuclear cells (PBMCs), sampled before the fourth cycle of nivolumab. This chain uses TRBV28 with TRBJ2-3, with D possibly matching TRBD2 (5 bases). The receptor was isolated from a human donor with classical Hodgkin lymphoma. CDR3: CASSPRRLVQKATQYF. CDR3 coding DNA: TGTGCCAGCAGCCCACGGAGGCTAGTACAGAAGGCTACGCAGTATTTT.